This TCR beta chain was captured by sequencing in a study of regulatory T cells in long-lasting Graves disease. Germline assignment: CDR1 SGHRS and CDR2 YFSETQ. The ends were cut back, 0 bases at V and 3 bases at J, with 15 bases in the middle. The CDR3 runs 16 residues. The sample's time point: persistent/refractory GD, antithyroid drugs over 5 years with positive TRAb. Following extraction of RNA from PBMCs, that RNA was used to make the TCR library. The guidelines of the American Thyroid Association were the basis for diagnosing Graves' disease. This clonotype was observed a single time. Researchers made TCR beta libraries by using iRepertoire HTBI primers and running Arm-PCR on CDR3 regions. TCRdb re-derived calls from the multiplex PCR reads in MiXCR, one entry per CDR3 protein. The repertoire holds a few hundred thousand distinct CDR3 sequences, with about a quarter as singletons.

The sequencing used peripheral blood mononuclear cells (PBMCs), collected when the disease was refractory, from a patient treated with antithyroid drugs. The source of this sequence is a female donor with Graves disease. The chain links TRBV5-1 to TRBJ2-5; D is possibly TRBD2 (6 bases). The CDR3 nucleotides are TGCGCCAGCAGCTTGGCCCGGCGGTCGGGGGAAGAGACCCAGTACTTC. Its protein product is CASSLARRSGEETQYF.